These 10 T cell receptor beta chains originate from one sample sequenced in a study of technical replicates of blood from a handful of donors. TCRdb's table, derived via immunoSEQ multiplex PCR, lists solely in-frame clones and lacks some. Among about 59,000 clones, 86% were seen once, and the ten largest hold around 5.5%. The sequenced sample was PBMCs. These receptors all come from a human donor in good health. Some clones in this sample may be carry-over from other donors' samples.

This clone is a singleton in its sample. The genes are TRBV6-5 and TRBJ1-2; 9 bases agree with TRBD1. CDR3 length equals 15 residues. Per the germline V gene, CDR1 is MNHEY and CDR2 is SVGAGI. Losses at the gene ends were 6 bases for V and 2 bases for J; bases not matched to a gene: 7. Here the CDR3 reads CASRIRTGANYGYTF. DNA for the CDR3: TGTGCCAGCAGAATAAGGACAGGGGCCAACTATGGCTACACCTTC.

The J gene is TRBJ1-2, the V gene TRBV27; 8 nucleotides line up with TRBD1. CDR3 length equals 17 residues. Germline values: CDR1 MNHEY, CDR2 SMNVEV (reference sequence). J gave up 4 bases and V 2 bases, and 12 bases lay outside the gene matches. The CDR3 reads CASSLTTGQGPTYGYTF. The DNA of the CDR3 is TGTGCCAGCAGTTTAACGACCGGACAGGGCCCTACCTATGGCTACACCTTC.

This chain connects TRBV2 to TRBJ2-2, with a weak D call TRBD2 (6 bases). The CDR3 consists of 14 residues. Germline lookup yields CDR1 SNHLY and CDR2 FYNNEI. V lost 6 bases and J 2 bases, leaving 10 bases between the germline ends. This CDR3 reads CASRLAENTGELFF. CDR3 sequence (DNA): TGTGCCAGCAGACTAGCAGAAAACACCGGGGAGCTGTTTTTT.

The J gene is TRBJ2-7, the V gene TRBV29-1; TRBD1 agrees at 9 bases. The CDR3 spans 13 residues. Unmatched junction bases numbered 7, after V lost 4 bases and J lost 6 bases. CDR1 is SQVTM, CDR2 ANQGSEA, per germline. For the CDR3, the DNA is TGCAGCGTTGGAACAGGGGGCGCGGGCGAGCAGTACTTC. It is translated as CSVGTGGAGEQYF.

The chain employs TRBV2 and TRBJ1-5; TRBD1 matches at 11 bases. Germline CDR1 reads SNHLY; CDR2 reads FYNNEI. The CDR3 totals 14 residues. V shed 7 bases and J 6 bases; nucleotides not matched to a gene: 5. Here the CDR3 reads CASNPGQGGQPQHF. Written as DNA, the CDR3 is TGTGCCAGCAACCCGGGACAGGGGGGTCAGCCCCAGCATTTT.

This chain uses TRBV4-2 with TRBJ1-1, with D perhaps matching TRBD1 (6 bases). This CDR3 spans 16 amino acids. Trimming took off 1 base at V and 1 base at J, with 13 bases between the two ends. Germline V gene data show CDR1 as LGHNA and CDR2 as YNFKEQ. Here the CDR3 reads CASSQGQTGANTEAFF. CDR3 in DNA: TGTGCCAGCAGCCAAGGGCAGACAGGAGCGAACACTGAAGCTTTCTTT.

A few counts support this clone. The chain combines TRBV4-3 with TRBJ2-7; 7 positions agree with TRBD2. J gave up 5 bases and V 1 base, and 8 bases lay outside the gene matches. This CDR3 has 15 amino acids. CDR1 LGHNA and CDR2 YSLEER come from the germline V gene. The CDR3 loop is CASSQAGREVDEQYF. CDR3 DNA sequence: TGCGCCAGCAGCCAAGCTGGACGGGAGGTCGACGAGCAGTACTTC.

The chain links TRBV7-8 to TRBJ2-7, with a possible D match to TRBD1 (6 bases). Germline V gene data show CDR1 as SGHVS and CDR2 as FQNEAQ. The V gene lost 5 bases and the J gene lost 5 bases, with 19 bases spanning the gap. There are 15 residues in the CDR3. The CDR3 DNA reads as TGTGCCAGCAGCCTCCTTGGTGGGGGCGGCAACGAGCAGTACTTC. Translation: CASSLLGGGGNEQYF.

The V call is TRBV6-6, the J call TRBJ1-1; D remains unclear. CDR1 is MNHNY, CDR2 SVGAGI, per germline (reference sequence). The V and J ends lost 5 bases and 1 base respectively, with 8 bases between them. The CDR3 runs 13 residues. CDR3 amino acids: CASSTPGNTEAFF. For the CDR3, the DNA is TGTGCCAGCAGTACCCCAGGGAACACTGAAGCTTTCTTT.

The chain has TRBV7-9 and TRBJ2-1, with a possible D match to TRBD2 (5 bases). Per the germline V gene, CDR1 is SEHNR and CDR2 is FQNEAQ (reference sequence). With 1 base removed from V and 6 bases from J, the gap between germline ends came to 13 bases. The CDR3 contains 15 residues. The CDR3 DNA follows: TGTGCCAGCAGCTTAGTATTTAGCGAGGGCAATGAGCAGTTCTTC. The encoded protein is CASSLVFSEGNEQFF.